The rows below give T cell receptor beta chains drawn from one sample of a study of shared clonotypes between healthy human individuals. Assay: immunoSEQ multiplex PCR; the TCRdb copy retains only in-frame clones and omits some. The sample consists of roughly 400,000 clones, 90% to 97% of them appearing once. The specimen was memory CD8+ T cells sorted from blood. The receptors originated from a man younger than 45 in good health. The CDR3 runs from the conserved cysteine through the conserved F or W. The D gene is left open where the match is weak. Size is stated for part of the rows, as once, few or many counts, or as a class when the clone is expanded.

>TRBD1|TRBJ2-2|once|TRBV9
CASSVRTGNTGELFF
TGTGCCAGCAGCGTAAGGACAGGTAACACCGGGGAGCTGTTTTTT
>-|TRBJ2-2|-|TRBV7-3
CASSRSEGPGELFF
TGTGCCAGCAGCCGCAGCGAAGGTCCCGGGGAGCTGTTTTTT
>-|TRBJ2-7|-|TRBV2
CASSEWRHEQYF
TGTGCCAGCAGTGAATGGCGTCACGAGCAGTACTTC
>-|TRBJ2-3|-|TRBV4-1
CASSQPQGGYVTDTQYF
TGCGCCAGCAGCCAGCCACAGGGAGGATATGTAACAGATACGCAGTATTTT
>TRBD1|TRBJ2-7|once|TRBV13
CASSPPDRDAYEQYF
TGTGCCAGCAGCCCGCCCGACAGGGATGCCTACGAGCAGTACTTC
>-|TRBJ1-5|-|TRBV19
CASSPGTLSNQPQHF
TGTGCCAGTAGCCCTGGGACCTTAAGCAATCAGCCCCAGCATTTT
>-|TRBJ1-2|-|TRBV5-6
CASSPQAQRGYTF
TGTGCCAGCAGCCCGCAGGCACAGAGGGGCTACACCTTC
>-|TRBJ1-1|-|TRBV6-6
CASGKANTEAFF
TGTGCCAGCGGGAAGGCGAACACTGAAGCTTTCTTT
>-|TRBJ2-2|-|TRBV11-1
CASSPQTRQPSRGGELFF
TGTGCCAGCAGCCCCCAAACTAGACAGCCGTCTCGAGGCGGGGAGCTGTTTTTT
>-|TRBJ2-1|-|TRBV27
CASSLFVSYSYNEQFF
TGTGCCAGCAGTTTATTCGTTAGCTACTCCTACAATGAGCAGTTCTTC
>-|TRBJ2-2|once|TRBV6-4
CASSVSATNTGELFF
TGTGCCAGCAGTGTGTCGGCTACGAACACCGGGGAGCTGTTTTTT
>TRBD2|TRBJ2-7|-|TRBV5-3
CARSLLPRARLAGDYEQYF
TGTGCCAGAAGCTTGCTTCCCCGGGCTCGACTAGCGGGAGACTACGAGCAGTACTTC
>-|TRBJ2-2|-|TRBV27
CASSVANTGELFF
TGTGCCAGCAGTGTAGCTAACACCGGGGAGCTGTTTTTT
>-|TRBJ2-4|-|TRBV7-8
CASSLYGGEVQYF
TGTGCCAGCAGCTTATACGGGGGAGAAGTTCAGTACTTC
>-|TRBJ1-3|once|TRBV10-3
CAITGGNTIYF
TGTGCCATCACGGGCGGGAACACCATATATTTT
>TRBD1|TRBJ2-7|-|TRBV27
CAVTGKGEQYF
TGTGCAGTGACAGGGAAGGGGGAGCAGTACTTC
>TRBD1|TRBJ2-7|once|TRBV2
CASMGQSDGHEQYF
TGTGCCAGCATGGGACAGTCAGATGGCCACGAGCAGTACTTC
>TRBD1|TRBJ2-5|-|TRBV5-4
CASSLTGDKETQYF
TGTGCCAGCAGCTTAACAGGGGATAAAGAGACCCAGTACTTC
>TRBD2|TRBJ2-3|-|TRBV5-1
CASSLEGGRTDTQYF
TGCGCCAGCAGCTTGGAGGGCGGGAGAACAGATACGCAGTATTTT
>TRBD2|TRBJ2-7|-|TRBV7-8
CASSLGLAGGRNEQYF
TGTGCCAGCAGCCTGGGACTAGCGGGAGGTAGGAACGAGCAGTACTTC
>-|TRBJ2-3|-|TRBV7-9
CASSLAGGATDTQYF
TGTGCCAGCAGCTTAGCGGGAGGCGCCACAGATACGCAGTATTTT
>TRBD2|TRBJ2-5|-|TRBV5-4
CASSPSGSWRETQYF
TGTGCCAGCAGCCCGAGCGGGAGCTGGCGAGAGACCCAGTACTTC
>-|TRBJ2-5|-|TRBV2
CASSEPGTKRTQYF
TGTGCCAGCAGTGAACCGGGGACCAAGCGGACCCAGTACTTC
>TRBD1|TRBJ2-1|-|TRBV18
CASSPIKGQIYNEQFF
TGTGCCAGCTCACCAATAAAGGGACAGATATACAATGAGCAGTTCTTC
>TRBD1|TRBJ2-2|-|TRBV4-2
CASSLGQGGFTGELFF
TGTGCCAGCAGCCTGGGACAGGGGGGATTCACCGGGGAGCTGTTTTTT
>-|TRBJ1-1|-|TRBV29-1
CSVLGLLGGTEAFF
TGCAGCGTCCTGGGACTTCTTGGGGGAACTGAAGCTTTCTTT
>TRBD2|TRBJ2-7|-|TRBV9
CASSVGVNGRAYEQYF
TGTGCCAGCAGCGTAGGGGTCAACGGGAGGGCCTACGAGCAGTACTTC
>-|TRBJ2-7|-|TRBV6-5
CASSYSSGRISYEQYF
TGTGCCAGCAGTTACTCCTCCGGGAGAATCTCCTACGAGCAGTACTTC
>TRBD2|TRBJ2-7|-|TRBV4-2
CASSQAILAGPYEQYF
TGTGCCAGCAGCCAAGCAATTCTAGCGGGCCCCTACGAGCAGTACTTC